A selection of T cell receptor beta chains follows, all from one sample in a study of blood T cell repertoires in COVID-19. TCRdb keeps only in-frame clones here, not all; method: immunoSEQ multiplex PCR. Of around 300,000 clones in the sample, around 90% were seen once. Sample: peripheral blood. These receptors were taken from a woman in her 40s with COVID-19, enrolled during active disease. Each CDR3 is given with its conserved first and last residue. The D gene is left open where the match is weak. Size values are once, few and many counts, or a class for expanded clones, and some rows have none.

d_call: TRBD1
j_call: TRBJ2-7
clone_size: .
v_call: TRBV6-1
cdr3_aa: CASSERQGREQYF
cdr3_nt: TGTGCCAGCAGTGAAAGACAGGGGCGGGAGCAGTACTTC

d_call: TRBD1
j_call: TRBJ1-1
clone_size: few
v_call: TRBV6-5
cdr3_aa: CASSSAGTGINTEAFF
cdr3_nt: TGTGCCAGCAGTTCCGCCGGGACAGGGATAAACACTGAAGCTTTCTTT

d_call: TRBD1
j_call: TRBJ1-2
clone_size: .
v_call: TRBV28
cdr3_aa: CASSFPQGLGNGYTF
cdr3_nt: TGTGCCAGCAGTTTCCCACAGGGGTTAGGCAATGGCTACACCTTC

d_call: .
j_call: TRBJ1-2
clone_size: once
v_call: TRBV7-9
cdr3_aa: CASSHSDRINYGYTF
cdr3_nt: TGTGCCAGCAGTCATTCCGATAGAATAAACTATGGCTACACCTTC

d_call: TRBD2
j_call: TRBJ2-1
clone_size: .
v_call: TRBV7-2
cdr3_aa: CASAWGGVHPRIGQFF
cdr3_nt: TGTGCCAGCGCCTGGGGGGGGGTTCACCCCAGGATTGGGCAGTTCTTC

d_call: TRBD1
j_call: TRBJ2-1
clone_size: .
v_call: TRBV18
cdr3_aa: CASSPDRGPHNEQFF
cdr3_nt: TGTGCCAGCTCACCGGACAGGGGGCCTCACAATGAGCAGTTCTTC

d_call: TRBD1
j_call: TRBJ2-2
clone_size: .
v_call: TRBV5-1
cdr3_aa: CASSPLTGSGELFF
cdr3_nt: TGCGCCAGCAGCCCCCTGACAGGGTCCGGGGAGCTGTTTTTT

d_call: .
j_call: TRBJ1-5
clone_size: .
v_call: TRBV18
cdr3_aa: CASSPGPNQPQHF
cdr3_nt: TGTGCCAGCTCACCGGGCCCCAATCAGCCCCAGCATTTT

d_call: TRBD1
j_call: TRBJ2-7
clone_size: .
v_call: TRBV2
cdr3_aa: CASSELRTGGKKYF
cdr3_nt: TGTGCCAGCAGTGAACTTAGGACAGGGGGTAAGAAGTACTTC

d_call: TRBD1
j_call: TRBJ2-2
clone_size: .
v_call: TRBV10-3
cdr3_aa: CAISGQGHTGELFF
cdr3_nt: TGTGCCATCAGTGGACAGGGCCACACCGGGGAGCTGTTTTTT

d_call: .
j_call: TRBJ2-3
clone_size: .
v_call: TRBV11-1
cdr3_aa: CASSLLDTQYF
cdr3_nt: TGTGCCAGCAGCCTACTAGATACGCAGTATTTT

d_call: .
j_call: TRBJ1-1
clone_size: .
v_call: TRBV6-5
cdr3_aa: CASSYQLPGLHTEAFF
cdr3_nt: TGTGCCAGCAGTTACCAGTTGCCAGGTCTGCACACTGAAGCTTTCTTT

d_call: .
j_call: TRBJ1-1
clone_size: .
v_call: TRBV28
cdr3_aa: CASSFLKGVEAEAFF
cdr3_nt: TGTGCCAGCAGTTTCTTAAAGGGAGTGGAGGCTGAAGCTTTCTTT

d_call: TRBD1
j_call: TRBJ1-1
clone_size: few
v_call: TRBV19
cdr3_aa: CASSSRDRGTAKTEAFF
cdr3_nt: TGTGCCAGTAGTTCCCGGGACAGGGGAACAGCGAAGACTGAAGCTTTCTTT

d_call: TRBD1
j_call: TRBJ1-2
clone_size: once
v_call: TRBV15
cdr3_aa: CATSRGGTGVGGYTF
cdr3_nt: TGTGCCACCAGCAGAGGCGGGACAGGGGTGGGCGGCTACACCTTC

d_call: .
j_call: TRBJ2-7
clone_size: .
v_call: TRBV14
cdr3_aa: CASSQGKGAYEQYF
cdr3_nt: TGTGCCAGCAGCCAAGGGAAGGGGGCCTACGAGCAGTACTTC

d_call: .
j_call: TRBJ2-2
clone_size: .
v_call: TRBV7-2
cdr3_aa: CASSLQGSTGELFF
cdr3_nt: TGTGCCAGCAGCTTGCAGGGGAGCACCGGGGAGCTGTTTTTT